This T cell receptor beta chain appears in the sequencing data of a study of cytomegalovirus exposure and HLA in healthy donors. General observations from the study: Later genetic work tied a missense DCLRE1C variant to beta-chain V and J trimming. The authors assumed roughly uniform sequencing depth across donors for presence/absence analyses. According to an earlier analysis, most TCR beta V segments yielded productive rearrangements about 87% or about 30% of the time.

As for this clone: Its antigen is unidentified. One junction end disagrees with the germline gene, perhaps due to a read error.

The CDR3 covers 9 residues. Germline CDR1 KGHSH, CDR2 LQKENI. PCR amplification relied on 60 Vbeta primers (plus 13 Jbeta primers). Some clones are missing from TCRdb's copy, which holds only in-frame ones; the method was immunoSEQ multiplex PCR. This sample's clone table lists some 200,000 clones. This clonotype was obtained from a young man in good health and CMV-seronegative. Sample: PBMCs. This chain joins TRBV18 and TRBJ2-3; D unresolved. CDR3: CASSPCRFF. As DNA, the CDR3 is TGTGCCAGCTCACCGTGCCGGTTTTTT.